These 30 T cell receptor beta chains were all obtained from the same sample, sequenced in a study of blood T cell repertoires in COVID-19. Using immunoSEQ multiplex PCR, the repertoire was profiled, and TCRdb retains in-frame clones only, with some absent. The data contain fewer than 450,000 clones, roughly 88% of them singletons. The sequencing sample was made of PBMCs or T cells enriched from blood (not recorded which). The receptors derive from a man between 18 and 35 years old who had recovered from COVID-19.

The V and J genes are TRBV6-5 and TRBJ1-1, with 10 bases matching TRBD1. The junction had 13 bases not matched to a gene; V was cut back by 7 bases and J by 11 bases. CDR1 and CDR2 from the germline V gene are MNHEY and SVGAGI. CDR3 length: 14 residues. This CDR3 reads CASNLDRGVFRAFF. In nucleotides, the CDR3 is TGTGCCAGCAACCTGGACAGGGGGGTTTTTCGGGCTTTCTTT.

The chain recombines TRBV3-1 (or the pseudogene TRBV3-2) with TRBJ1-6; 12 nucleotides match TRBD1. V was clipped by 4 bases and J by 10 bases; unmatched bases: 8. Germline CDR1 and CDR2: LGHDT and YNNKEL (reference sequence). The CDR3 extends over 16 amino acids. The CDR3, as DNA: TGTGCCAGCAGCCCGCCGGGACAGGGGGCTGAATCACCCCTCCACTTT. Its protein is CASSPPGQGAESPLHF.

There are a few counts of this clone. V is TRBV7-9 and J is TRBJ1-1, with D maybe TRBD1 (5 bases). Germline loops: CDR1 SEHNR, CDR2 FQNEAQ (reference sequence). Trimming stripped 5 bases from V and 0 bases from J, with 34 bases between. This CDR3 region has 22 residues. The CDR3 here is CASSTRVQETLLSRGMNTEAFF. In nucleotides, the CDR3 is TGTGCCAGCAGCACGAGGGTACAGGAAACTCTTTTATCGCGGGGGATGAACACTGAAGCTTTCTTT. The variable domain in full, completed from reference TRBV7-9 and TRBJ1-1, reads DTGVSQNPRHKITKRGQNVTFRCDPISEHNRLYWYRQTLGQGPEFLTYFQNEAQLEKSRLLSDRFSAERPKGSFSTLEIQRTEQGDSAMYLCASSTRVQETLLSRGMNTEAFFGQGTRLTVV.

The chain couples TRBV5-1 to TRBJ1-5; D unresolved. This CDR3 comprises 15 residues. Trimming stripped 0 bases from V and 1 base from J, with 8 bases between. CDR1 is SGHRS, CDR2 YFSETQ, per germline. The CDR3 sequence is CASSLAGSSNQPQHF. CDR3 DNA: TGCGCCAGCAGCTTGGCGGGTTCCAGCAATCAGCCCCAGCATTTT.

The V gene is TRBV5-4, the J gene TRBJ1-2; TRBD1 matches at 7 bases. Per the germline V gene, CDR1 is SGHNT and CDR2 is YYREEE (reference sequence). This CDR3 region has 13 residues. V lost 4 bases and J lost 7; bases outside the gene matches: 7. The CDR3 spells CASSRAGGSGYTF. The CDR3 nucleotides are TGTGCCAGCAGCCGGGCAGGGGGGAGTGGCTACACCTTC.

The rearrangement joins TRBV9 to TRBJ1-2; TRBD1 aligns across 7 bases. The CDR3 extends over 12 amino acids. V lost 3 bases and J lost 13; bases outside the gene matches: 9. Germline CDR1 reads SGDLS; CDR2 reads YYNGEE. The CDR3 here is CASSAYRGRVTF. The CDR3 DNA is TGTGCCAGCAGCGCTTACAGGGGTCGCGTCACCTTC.

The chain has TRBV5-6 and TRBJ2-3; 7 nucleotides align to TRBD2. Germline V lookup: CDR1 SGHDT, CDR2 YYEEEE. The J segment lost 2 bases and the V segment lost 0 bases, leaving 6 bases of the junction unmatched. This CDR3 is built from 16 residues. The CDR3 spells CASSLGLSGTTDTQYF. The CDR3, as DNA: TGTGCCAGCAGCTTGGGACTAAGCGGGACCACAGATACGCAGTATTTT.

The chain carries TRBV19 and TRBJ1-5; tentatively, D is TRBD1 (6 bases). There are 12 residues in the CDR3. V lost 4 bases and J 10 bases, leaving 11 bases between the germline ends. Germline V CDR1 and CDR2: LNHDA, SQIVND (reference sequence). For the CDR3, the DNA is TGTGCCAGTAGTACCTCGACAGGCCCCCAGCATTTT. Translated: CASSTSTGPQHF.

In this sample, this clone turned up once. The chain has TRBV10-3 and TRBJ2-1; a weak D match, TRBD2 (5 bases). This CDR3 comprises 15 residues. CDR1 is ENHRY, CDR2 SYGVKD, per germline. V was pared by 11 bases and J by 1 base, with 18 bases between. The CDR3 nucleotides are TGTGCCGCAAGAAGCCGGGATACTTCCTACAATGAGCAGTTCTTC. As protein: CAARSRDTSYNEQFF.

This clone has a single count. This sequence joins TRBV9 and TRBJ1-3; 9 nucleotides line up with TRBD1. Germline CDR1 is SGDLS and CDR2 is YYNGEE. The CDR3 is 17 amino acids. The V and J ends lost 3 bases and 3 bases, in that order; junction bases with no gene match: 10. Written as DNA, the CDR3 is TGTGCCAGCAGCGCTGTCCAGACAGGGGGTTATGGAAACACCATATATTTT. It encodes CASSAVQTGGYGNTIYF.

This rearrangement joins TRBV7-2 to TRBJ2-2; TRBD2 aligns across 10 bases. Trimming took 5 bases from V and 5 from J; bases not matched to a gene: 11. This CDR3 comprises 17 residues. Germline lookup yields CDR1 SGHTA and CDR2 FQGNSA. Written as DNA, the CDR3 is TGTGCCAGCAGCCAGAGTCCGGGACTAGCGCTTACCGGGGAGCTGTTTTTT. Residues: CASSQSPGLALTGELFF.

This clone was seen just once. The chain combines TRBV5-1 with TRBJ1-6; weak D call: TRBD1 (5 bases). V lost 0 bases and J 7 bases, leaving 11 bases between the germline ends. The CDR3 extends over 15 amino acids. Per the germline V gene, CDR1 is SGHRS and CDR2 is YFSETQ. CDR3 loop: CASSLGEGRNSPLHF. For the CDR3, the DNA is TGCGCCAGCAGCTTGGGGGAGGGGAGGAATTCACCCCTCCACTTT.

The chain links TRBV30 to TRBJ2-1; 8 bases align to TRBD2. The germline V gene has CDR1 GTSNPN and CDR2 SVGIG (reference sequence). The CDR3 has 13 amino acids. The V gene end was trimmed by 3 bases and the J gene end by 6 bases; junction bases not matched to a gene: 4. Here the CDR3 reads CAWRSGRGNEQFF. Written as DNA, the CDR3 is TGTGCCTGGAGGAGCGGGAGAGGCAATGAGCAGTTCTTC.

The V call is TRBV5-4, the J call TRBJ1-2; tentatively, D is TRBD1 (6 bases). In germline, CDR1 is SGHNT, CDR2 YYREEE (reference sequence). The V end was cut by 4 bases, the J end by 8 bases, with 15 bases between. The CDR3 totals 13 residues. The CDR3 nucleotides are TGTGCCAGCAGCGCCGACTCAGGGGAAGGCTACACCTTC. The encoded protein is CASSADSGEGYTF.

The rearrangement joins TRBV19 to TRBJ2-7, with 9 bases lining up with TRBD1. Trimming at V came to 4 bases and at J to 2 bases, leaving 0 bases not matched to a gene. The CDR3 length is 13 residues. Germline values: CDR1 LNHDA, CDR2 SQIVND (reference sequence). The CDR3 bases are TGTGCCAGTAGTAGACAGGGGGCCTACGAGCAGTACTTC. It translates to CASSRQGAYEQYF.

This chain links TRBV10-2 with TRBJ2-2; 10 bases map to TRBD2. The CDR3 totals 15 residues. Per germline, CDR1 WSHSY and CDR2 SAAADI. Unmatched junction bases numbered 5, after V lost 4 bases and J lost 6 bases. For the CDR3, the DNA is TGCGCCAGCAGTGGGGCTAGCGGGGGTGCCGGGGAGCTGTTTTTT. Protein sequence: CASSGASGGAGELFF.

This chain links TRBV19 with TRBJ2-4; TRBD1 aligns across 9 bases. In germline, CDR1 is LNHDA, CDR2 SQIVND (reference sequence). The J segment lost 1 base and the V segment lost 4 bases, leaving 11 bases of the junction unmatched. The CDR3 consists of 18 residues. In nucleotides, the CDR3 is TGTGCCAGTAGTAGGGGAGACAGGGGGATTCGGGCCAAAAACATTCAGTACTTC. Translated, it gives CASSRGDRGIRAKNIQYF.

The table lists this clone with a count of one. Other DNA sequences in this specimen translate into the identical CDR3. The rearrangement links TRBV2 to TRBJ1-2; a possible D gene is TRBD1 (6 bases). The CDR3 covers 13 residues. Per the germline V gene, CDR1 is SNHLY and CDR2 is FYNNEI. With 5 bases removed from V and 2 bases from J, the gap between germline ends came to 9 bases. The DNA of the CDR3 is TGTGCCAGCAGTCCAGGGACAAACTATGGCTACACCTTC. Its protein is CASSPGTNYGYTF.

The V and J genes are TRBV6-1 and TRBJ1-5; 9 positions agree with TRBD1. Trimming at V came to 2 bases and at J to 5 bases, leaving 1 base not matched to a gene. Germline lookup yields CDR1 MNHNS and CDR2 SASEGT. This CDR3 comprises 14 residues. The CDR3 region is CASSERQGDQPQHF. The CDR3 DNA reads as TGTGCCAGCAGTGAAAGACAGGGGGATCAGCCCCAGCATTTT.

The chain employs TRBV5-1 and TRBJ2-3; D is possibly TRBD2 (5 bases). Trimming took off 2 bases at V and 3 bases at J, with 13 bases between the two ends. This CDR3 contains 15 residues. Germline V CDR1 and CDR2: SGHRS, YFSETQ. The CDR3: CASSLYEGGTDTQYF. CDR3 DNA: TGCGCCAGCAGCTTATACGAGGGTGGGACAGATACGCAGTATTTT.

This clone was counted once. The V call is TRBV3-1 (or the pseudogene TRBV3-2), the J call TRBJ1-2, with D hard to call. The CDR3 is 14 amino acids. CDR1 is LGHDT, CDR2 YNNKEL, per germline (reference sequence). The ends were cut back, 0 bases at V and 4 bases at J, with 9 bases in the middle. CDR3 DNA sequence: TGTGCCAGCAGCCAAGAGGCAGGCACCTATGGCTACACCTTC. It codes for CASSQEAGTYGYTF.

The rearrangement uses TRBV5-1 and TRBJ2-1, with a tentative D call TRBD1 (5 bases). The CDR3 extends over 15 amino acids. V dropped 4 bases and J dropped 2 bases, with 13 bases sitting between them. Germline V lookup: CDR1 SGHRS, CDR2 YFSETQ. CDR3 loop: CASSPAGPAYNEQFF. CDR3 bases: TGCGCCAGCAGCCCCGCAGGGCCAGCCTACAATGAGCAGTTCTTC.

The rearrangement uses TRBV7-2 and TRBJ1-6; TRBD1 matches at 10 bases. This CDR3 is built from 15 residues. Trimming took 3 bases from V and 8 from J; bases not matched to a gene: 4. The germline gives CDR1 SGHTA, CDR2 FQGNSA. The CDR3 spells CASSFRGTGDSPLHF. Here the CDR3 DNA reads TGTGCCAGCAGCTTTCGTGGGACAGGGGATTCACCCCTCCACTTT.

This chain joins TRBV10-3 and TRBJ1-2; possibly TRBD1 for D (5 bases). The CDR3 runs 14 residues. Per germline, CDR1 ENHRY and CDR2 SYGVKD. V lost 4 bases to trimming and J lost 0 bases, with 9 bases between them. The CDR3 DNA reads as TGTGCCATCAGTGCCTCAGGGTCTAACTATGGCTACACCTTC. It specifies CAISASGSNYGYTF.

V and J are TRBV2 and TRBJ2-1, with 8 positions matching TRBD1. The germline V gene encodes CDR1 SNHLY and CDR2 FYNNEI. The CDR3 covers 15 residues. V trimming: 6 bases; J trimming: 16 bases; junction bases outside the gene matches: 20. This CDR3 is CASSLLGQGLRGLFF. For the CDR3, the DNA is TGTGCCAGCAGCTTACTTGGACAGGGTTTAAGAGGGCTCTTCTTC.

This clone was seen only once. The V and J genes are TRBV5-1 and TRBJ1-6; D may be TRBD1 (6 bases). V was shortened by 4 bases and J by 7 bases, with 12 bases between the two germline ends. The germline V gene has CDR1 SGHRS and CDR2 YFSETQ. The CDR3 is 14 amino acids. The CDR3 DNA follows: TGCGCCAGCAGCCGGGACACGGAGAATTCACCCCTCCACTTT. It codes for CASSRDTENSPLHF.

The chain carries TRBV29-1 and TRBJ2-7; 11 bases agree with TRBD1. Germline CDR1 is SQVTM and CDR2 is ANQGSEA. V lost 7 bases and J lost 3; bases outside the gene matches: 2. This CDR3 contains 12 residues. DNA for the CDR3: TGCAGCGGGACAGGGGGCGGCTACGAGCAGTACTTC. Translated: CSGTGGGYEQYF.

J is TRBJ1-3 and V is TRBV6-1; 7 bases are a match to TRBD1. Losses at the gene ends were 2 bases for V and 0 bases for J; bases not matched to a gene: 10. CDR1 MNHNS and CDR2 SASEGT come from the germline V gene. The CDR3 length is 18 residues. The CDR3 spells CASSEPRDRRYSGNTIYF. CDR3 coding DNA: TGTGCCAGCAGTGAACCCCGGGACAGACGATACTCTGGAAACACCATATATTTT.

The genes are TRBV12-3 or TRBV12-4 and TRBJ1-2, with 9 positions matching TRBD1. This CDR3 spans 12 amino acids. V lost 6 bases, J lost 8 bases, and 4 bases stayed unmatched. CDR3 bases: TGTGCCAGCAGCACAGGGGGCTGGGGCTACACCTTC. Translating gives CASSTGGWGYTF.

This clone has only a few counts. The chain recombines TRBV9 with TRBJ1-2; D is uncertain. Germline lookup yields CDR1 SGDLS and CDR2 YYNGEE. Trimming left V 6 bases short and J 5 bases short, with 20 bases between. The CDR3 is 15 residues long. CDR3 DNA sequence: TGTGCCAGCACCCCCCAAGAGAGAGGGCAGTATGGCTACACCTTC. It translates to CASTPQERGQYGYTF.